This T cell receptor beta chain was observed in a study of CD8 T cells in ankylosing spondylitis (dated by TCRdb to 2017 to 2019). Study-level background: The study profiled T cell receptor beta repertoires in healthy donors and ankylosing spondylitis patients to find disease-linked TCR variants. In total, the full study cohort was made up of some 110 healthy donors and about two dozen ankylosing spondylitis patients. Peripheral blood was sampled, and synovial fluid was also collected from ankylosing spondylitis patients.

The investigation overall reported the following: The disease-linked clones had a CD8+ phenotype and were found at relatively low frequencies in peripheral blood. The disease-linked clones were reported to be significantly enriched in matched synovial fluid samples from ankylosing spondylitis patients. Some of the motif variants had been reported before in the synovial fluid and blood of reactive arthritis patients, a finding that suggests common disease-initiation mechanisms. Blood from ankylosing spondylitis patients appeared to be characterized by a TCR beta motif composed of roughly 8 highly homologous amino acid variants.

Reads for this sample came from an Illumina HiSeq 2500. Quantitative 5'-RACE with molecular barcodes was the method used to prepare the TCR beta libraries. Per the original workflow: To identify disease-linked TCR variants, a new computational method was used, one built on a probabilistic model of VDJ rearrangement. TCRdb redid the processing of the public reads, applying fastp at Q25 and MiXCR, and retained in-frame beta chains. Duplicate CDR3 protein sequences are folded into a single record with the most common DNA and genes. The V and J calls come from TCRdb's annotation, not from the publication. Here the sample has approximately 210,000 distinct CDR3 sequences; 9.5% to 15% occur a single time. The top ten hold approximately 17% of the sample. At the junction V is shortened by 5 bases and J by 5 bases, with 15 bases in between. The CDR3 sequence holds 14 residues, the cysteine and phenylalanine included. The read is trimmed to its CDR3 DNA, 42 bases read in frame from base 1.

This clonotype was found a few times. Its antigen is unknown. The sample holds no much larger clone one base away, and base qualities are not on file. The sequencing input was blood, either unsorted or a sorted T cell fraction (not recorded which). The sequence is built from TRBV12-3 or TRBV12-4 and TRBJ1-2; TRBD1 is perhaps the D gene, given 6 matching bases. The TCR was taken from a male donor with ankylosing spondylitis or in good health (not recorded which). Here is the DNA: TGTGCCAGCAGTGGGGGGGCGTTTCCTTATGGCTACACCTTC. This gives the protein CASSGGAFPYGYTF.